The 8 T cell receptor beta chains in this list originate from one sample, sequenced in a study of shared T cell receptors in the human thymus. Measured with immunoSEQ multiplex PCR; TCRdb has only the in-frame clones, and not every one. The table records approximately 660,000 clones, 88% of them present only once. Another study also made use of these data, one on human thymus T cells.

The sequenced sample consisted of thymocytes. The receptors derive from a boy under two years old with a congenital heart defect.

V usage is TRBV27 and J usage is TRBJ2-1; 7 bases map to TRBD1. The germline gives CDR1 MNHEY, CDR2 SMNVEV (reference sequence). The CDR3 is 14 residues long. J was trimmed by 9 bases and V by 1 base; bases with no gene match: 6. The CDR3 sequence is CASSLYEGAGEQFF. CDR3 DNA: TGTGCCAGCAGTTTATACGAGGGGGCGGGTGAGCAGTTCTTC.

This clone was seen a few times. The chain uses TRBV4-2 and TRBJ2-2; D is undetermined. The CDR3 has 14 residues. Germline V gene data show CDR1 as LGHNA and CDR2 as YNFKEQ. V lost 0 bases to trimming and J lost 5 bases, with 7 bases between them. CDR3 nucleotide sequence: TGTGCCAGCAGCCAAGAGAGGCAGACCGGGGAGCTGTTTTTT. Protein: CASSQERQTGELFF.

The genes are TRBV30 and TRBJ1-1; 9 bases line up with TRBD1. After removal of 2 bases from V and 3 bases from J, the junction contained 7 bases not matched to a gene. The CDR3 consists of 15 residues. CDR1 is GTSNPN and CDR2 is SVGIG in the germline V gene (reference sequence). The CDR3 nucleotides are TGTGCCTGGAGTATCCGGGACAGGGTATACACTGAAGCTTTCTTT. Its protein product is CAWSIRDRVYTEAFF.

The CDR3 loop reads CASRREAQGSGAPYEQYF. Written as DNA, the CDR3 is TGCGCCAGCAGACGGGAAGCTCAGGGGTCAGGAGCGCCCTACGAGCAGTACTTC. The rearrangement joins TRBV4-1 to TRBJ2-7, with a weak D call TRBD1 (6 bases). V shed 6 bases and J shed 2 bases, with 26 bases lying between them. This CDR3 comprises 18 residues. Germline loops: CDR1 MGHRA, CDR2 YSYEKL.

This clone was observed once. The V call is TRBV29-1, the J call TRBJ2-4; D gene unclear. V was shortened by 0 bases and J by 8 bases, with 11 bases between the two germline ends. CDR1 and CDR2 (germline): SQVTM, ANQGSEA. CDR3 length: 13 amino acids. The CDR3 DNA reads TGCAGCGTTGAAGATGGGCAGGCTGACATTCAGTACTTC. It yields the protein CSVEDGQADIQYF.

The V and J genes are TRBV19 and TRBJ2-2; D is unclear. Germline CDR1 and CDR2: LNHDA and SQIVND (reference sequence). The CDR3 sequence is 14 residues long. V shed 3 bases and J shed 8 bases, with 13 bases lying between them. The CDR3 region is CASSIPPGQGELFF. CDR3 sequence (DNA): TGTGCCAGTAGTATCCCCCCTGGGCAAGGGGAGCTGTTTTTT. Full variable domain (outside the CDR3, taken from reference TRBV19 and TRBJ2-2): DGGITQSPKYLFRKEGQNVTLSCEQNLNHDAMYWYRQDPGQGLRLIYYSQIVNDFQKGDIAEGYSVSREKKESFPLTVTSAQKNPTAFYLCASSIPPGQGELFFGEGSRLTVL.

V and J are TRBV2 and TRBJ2-7, with a tentative D call TRBD2 (5 bases). CDR3 length equals 18 residues. Trimming took 0 bases from V and 2 from J, leaving 20 bases between them. Germline CDR1 and CDR2: SNHLY and FYNNEI. The CDR3 loop is CASSEAGPSKVGTYEQYF. CDR3 sequence (DNA): TGTGCCAGCAGTGAAGCTGGCCCGTCGAAGGTCGGGACCTACGAGCAGTACTTC.

The chain links TRBV21-1 to TRBJ1-2; TRBD1, the D gene given by the table, was not confirmed from the DNA. TRBV21-1 is recorded as a pseudogene. The CDR3 is 12 amino acids. CDR3 bases: TGTGCCAGCAGTCCCTACAGAAGGGGCTACACCTTC. Translated, it gives CASSPYRRGYTF.